The sequence of this T cell receptor (beta chain) was determined in a study of T cell responses to AZD1222 COVID-19 vaccine. Clones were read by immunoSEQ multiplex PCR, and TCRdb kept only the in-frame ones, dropping some. This table holds some 140,000 clones, roughly 93% found once. Overall study results and limits: Most donors were white British and more were female, and clonal diversity was possibly underestimated. The repertoires were collected only after the peak T cell response. Compared with day 0, the breadth and depth of the Spike-specific TCR repertoire rose significantly after two doses of AZD1222. Close to half of all spike-specific TCRs reportedly target regions of the variants that are unmutated.

With regard to this clone: Its antigen is undetermined.

V shed 3 bases and J 2 bases; nucleotides not matched to a gene: 11. Germline V CDR1 and CDR2: SGDLS, YYNGEE. The CDR3 covers 17 residues. This rearrangement joins TRBV9 to TRBJ1-1, with 9 bases that match TRBD1. The receptor's source is an adult in good health. The specimen comprised peripheral blood, sampled on day 0 of AZD1222 vaccination. The CDR3 reads CASSGPGQGTGNTEAFF. DNA for the CDR3: TGTGCCAGCAGCGGACCGGGACAGGGTACTGGTAACACTGAAGCTTTCTTT.